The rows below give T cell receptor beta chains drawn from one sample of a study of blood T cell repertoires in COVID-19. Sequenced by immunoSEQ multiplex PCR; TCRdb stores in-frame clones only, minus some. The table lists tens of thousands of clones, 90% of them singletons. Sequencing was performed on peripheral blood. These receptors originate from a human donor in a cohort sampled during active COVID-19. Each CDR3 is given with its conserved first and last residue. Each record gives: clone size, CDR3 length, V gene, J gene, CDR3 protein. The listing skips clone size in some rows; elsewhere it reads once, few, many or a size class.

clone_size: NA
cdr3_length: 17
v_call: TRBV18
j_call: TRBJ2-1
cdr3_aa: CASSPFNGRREYNEQFF

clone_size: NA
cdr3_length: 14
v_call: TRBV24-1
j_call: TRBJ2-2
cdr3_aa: CATSGSVNTGELFF

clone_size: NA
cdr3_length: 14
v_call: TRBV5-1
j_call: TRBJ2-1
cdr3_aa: CASTPGGGLWEQFF

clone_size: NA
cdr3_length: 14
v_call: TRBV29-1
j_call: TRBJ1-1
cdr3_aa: CSVQVAGVNTEAFF

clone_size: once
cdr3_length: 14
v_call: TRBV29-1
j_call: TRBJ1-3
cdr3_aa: CSVDRRTEGNTIYF

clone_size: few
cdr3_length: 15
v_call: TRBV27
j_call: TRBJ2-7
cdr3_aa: CASSLFSGSSYEQYF

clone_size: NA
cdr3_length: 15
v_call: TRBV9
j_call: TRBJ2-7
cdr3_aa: CASSVEASGSHEQYF

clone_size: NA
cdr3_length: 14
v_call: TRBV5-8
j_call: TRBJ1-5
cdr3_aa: CASSLTGGRQPQHF

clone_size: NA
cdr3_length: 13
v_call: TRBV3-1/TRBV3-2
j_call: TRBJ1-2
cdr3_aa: CASSQGRSYGYTF

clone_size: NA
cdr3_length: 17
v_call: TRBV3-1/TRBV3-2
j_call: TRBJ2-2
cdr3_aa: CASSQGLAGDPTGELFF

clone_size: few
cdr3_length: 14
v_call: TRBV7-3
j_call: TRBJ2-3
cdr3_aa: CASSPGQPTDTQYF

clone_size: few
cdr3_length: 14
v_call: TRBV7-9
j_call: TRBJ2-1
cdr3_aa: CASRTRASDNEQFF

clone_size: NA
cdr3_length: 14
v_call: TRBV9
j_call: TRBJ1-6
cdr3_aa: CASSVGRYNSPLHF

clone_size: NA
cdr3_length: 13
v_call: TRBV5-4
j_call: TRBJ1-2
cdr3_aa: CASSLSTDYGYTF

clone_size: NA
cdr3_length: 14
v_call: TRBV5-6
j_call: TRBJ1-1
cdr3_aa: CASSAPRGDTEAFF

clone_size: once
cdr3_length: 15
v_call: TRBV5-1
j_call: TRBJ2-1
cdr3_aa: CASNLGQSSYNEQFF

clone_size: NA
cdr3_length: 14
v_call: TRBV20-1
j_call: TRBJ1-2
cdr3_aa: CSASSKGAADGYTF

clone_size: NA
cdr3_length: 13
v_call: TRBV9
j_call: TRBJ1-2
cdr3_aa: CASSGAADYGYTF

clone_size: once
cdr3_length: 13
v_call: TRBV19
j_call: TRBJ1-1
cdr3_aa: CASSIGTGTEAFF

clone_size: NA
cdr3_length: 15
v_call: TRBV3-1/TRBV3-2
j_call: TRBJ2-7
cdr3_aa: CASSQAGTGGYEQYF

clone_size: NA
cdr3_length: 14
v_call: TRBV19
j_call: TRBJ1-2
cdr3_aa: CASSLRTGAYGYTF